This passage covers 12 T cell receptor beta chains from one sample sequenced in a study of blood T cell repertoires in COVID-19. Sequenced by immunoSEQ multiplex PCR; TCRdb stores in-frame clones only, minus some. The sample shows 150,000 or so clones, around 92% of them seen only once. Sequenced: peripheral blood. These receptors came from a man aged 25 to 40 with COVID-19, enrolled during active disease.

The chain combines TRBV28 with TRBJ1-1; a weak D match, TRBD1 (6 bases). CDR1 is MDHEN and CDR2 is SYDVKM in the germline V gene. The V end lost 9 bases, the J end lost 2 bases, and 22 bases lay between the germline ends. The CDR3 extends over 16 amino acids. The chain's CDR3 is CASEFNRATYNTEAFF. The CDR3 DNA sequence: TGTGCCAGTGAATTTAACAGGGCGACCTATAACACTGAAGCTTTCTTT.

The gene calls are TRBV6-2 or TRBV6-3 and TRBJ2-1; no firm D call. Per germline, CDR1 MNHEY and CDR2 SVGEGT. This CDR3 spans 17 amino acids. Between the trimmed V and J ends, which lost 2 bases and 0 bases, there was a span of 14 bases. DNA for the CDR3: TGTGCCAGCAGTTACCCCTTAGAGGAAAGCTCCTACAATGAGCAGTTCTTC. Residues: CASSYPLEESSYNEQFF.

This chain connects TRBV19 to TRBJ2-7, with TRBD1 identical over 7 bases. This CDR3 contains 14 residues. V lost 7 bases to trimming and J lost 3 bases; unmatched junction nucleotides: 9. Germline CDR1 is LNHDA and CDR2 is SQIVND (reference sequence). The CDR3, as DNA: TGTGCCAGTAACCCGACAGGGAACGGCTACGAGCAGTACTTC. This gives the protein CASNPTGNGYEQYF.

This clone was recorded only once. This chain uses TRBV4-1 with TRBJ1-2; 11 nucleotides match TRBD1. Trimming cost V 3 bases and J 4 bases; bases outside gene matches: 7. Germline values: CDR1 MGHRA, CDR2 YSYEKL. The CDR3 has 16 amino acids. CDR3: CASSHPPGTGGYGYTF. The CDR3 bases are TGCGCCAGCAGCCACCCACCCGGGACAGGGGGCTATGGCTACACCTTC.

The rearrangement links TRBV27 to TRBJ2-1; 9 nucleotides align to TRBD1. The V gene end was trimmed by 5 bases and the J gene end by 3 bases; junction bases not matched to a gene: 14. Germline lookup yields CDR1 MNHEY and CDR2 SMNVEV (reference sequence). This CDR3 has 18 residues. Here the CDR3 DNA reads TGTGCCAGCAGTACCACAGGGGGCGCAGTCTTAGTCTACAATGAGCAGTTCTTC. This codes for CASSTTGGAVLVYNEQFF.

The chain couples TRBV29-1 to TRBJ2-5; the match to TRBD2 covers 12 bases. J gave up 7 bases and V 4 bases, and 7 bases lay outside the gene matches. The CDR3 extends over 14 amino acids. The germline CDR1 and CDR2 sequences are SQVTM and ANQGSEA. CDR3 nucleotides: TGCAGCGTTGCCACGACTAGCGGGGGAGGGACCCAGTACTTC. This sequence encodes CSVATTSGGGTQYF.

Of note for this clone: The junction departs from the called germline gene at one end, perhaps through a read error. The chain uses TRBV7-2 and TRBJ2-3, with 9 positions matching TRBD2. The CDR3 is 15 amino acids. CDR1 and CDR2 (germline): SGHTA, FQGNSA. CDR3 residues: CASSLGSLAGGPSVF. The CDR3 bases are TGTGCCAGCAGCTTAGGCTCGTTGGCGGGGGGGCCGTCCGTATTT.

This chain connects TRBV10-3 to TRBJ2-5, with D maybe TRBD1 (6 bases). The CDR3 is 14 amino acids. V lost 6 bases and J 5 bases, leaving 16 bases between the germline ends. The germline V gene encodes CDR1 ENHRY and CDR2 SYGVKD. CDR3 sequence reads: CAISQNRDGETQYF. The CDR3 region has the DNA TGTGCCATCAGCCAAAACAGGGACGGGGAGACCCAGTACTTC.

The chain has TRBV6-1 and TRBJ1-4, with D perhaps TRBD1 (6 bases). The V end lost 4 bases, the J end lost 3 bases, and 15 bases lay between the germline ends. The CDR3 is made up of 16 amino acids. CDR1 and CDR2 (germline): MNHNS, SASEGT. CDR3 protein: CASSGRPGHSNEKLFF. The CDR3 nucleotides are TGTGCCAGCAGTGGGCGCCCGGGACATTCTAATGAAAAACTGTTTTTT.

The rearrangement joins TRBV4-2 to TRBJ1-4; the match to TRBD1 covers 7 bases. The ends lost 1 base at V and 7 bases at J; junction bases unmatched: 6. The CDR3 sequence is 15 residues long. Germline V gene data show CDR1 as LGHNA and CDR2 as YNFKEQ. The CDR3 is CASSQVGQGGEKLFF. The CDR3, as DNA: TGTGCCAGCAGCCAAGTGGGGCAGGGGGGTGAAAAACTGTTTTTT.

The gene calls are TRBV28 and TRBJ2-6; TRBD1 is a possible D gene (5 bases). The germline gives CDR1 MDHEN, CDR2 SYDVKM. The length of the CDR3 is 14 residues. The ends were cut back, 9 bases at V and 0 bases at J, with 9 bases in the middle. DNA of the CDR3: TGTGCCAGTCAGGGCTTCTCTGGGGCCAACGTCCTGACTTTC. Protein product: CASQGFSGANVLTF.

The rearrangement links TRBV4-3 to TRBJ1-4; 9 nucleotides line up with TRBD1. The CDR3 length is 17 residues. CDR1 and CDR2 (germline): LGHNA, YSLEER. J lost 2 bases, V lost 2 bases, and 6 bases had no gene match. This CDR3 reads CASSQSGTGTTNEKLFF. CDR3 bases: TGCGCCAGCAGCCAATCCGGGACAGGGACCACTAATGAAAAACTGTTTTTT.